The source of this T cell receptor beta chain is a study of T cells in Graves' hyperthyroidism and ophthalmopathy. There were TCR beta CDR3 regions amplified from RNA transcripts. An initial round of RT-PCR targeting the TCR CDR3 relied on the HTBI primer set. TCRdb analysed the multiplex PCR reads with MiXCR anew, one entry per CDR3 protein. The sample records under 600,000 distinct CDR3 sequences, more than 15% being singletons. Trimming removed 2 bases from V and 4 bases from J, with 11 bases in between. This CDR3 comprises 14 residues. Per the germline V gene, CDR1 is MNHEY and CDR2 is SMNVEV (reference sequence). A NOSPECS grade of at least 4, a Clinical Activity Score of at least 3 and duration under 3 months were recorded in ophthalmopathy patients. Exclusion of patients followed from uncontrolled infection, other autoimmune disease, pregnancy or lactation. Clinicians diagnosed patients from clinical symptoms, serum thyroxine and TRAb, thyroid ultrasound and orbital computed tomography.

The source is a woman aged 35 to 49 with Graves' ophthalmopathy. The specimen was blood. The chain combines TRBV27 with TRBJ1-1; no clear D gene. The CDR3 sequence is CASSLEAVPTEAFF. CDR3 DNA: TGTGCCAGCAGTTTAGAAGCAGTCCCCACTGAAGCTTTCTTT.